These 13 T cell receptor beta chains share one sample of origin, sequenced in a study of blood T cell repertoires in COVID-19. Repertoires were generated with immunoSEQ multiplex PCR, while TCRdb's copy carries only in-frame clones and drops some. The sample holds 300,000 or so clones, over 75% seen once. Sequenced input: PBMCs or T cells enriched from blood (not recorded which). All receptors come from a woman aged 25-40 years who had recovered from COVID-19.

This clone occurred once. The chain has TRBV12-5 and TRBJ2-2; 8 bases are shared with TRBD2. Germline CDR1 and CDR2: LGHNT and FRNRAP. The CDR3 contains 17 residues. Unmatched junction bases numbered 7, after V lost 3 bases and J lost 1 base. The CDR3: CASGFSRGLGNTGELFF. CDR3 sequence (DNA): TGTGCTAGTGGTTTCTCCAGGGGACTAGGGAACACCGGGGAGCTGTTTTTT.

This clone was counted at least ten times. The J gene is TRBJ1-4, the V gene TRBV14; D call uncertain. From germline, CDR1 is SGHDN and CDR2 FVKESK. The CDR3 has 12 residues. V was cut by 4 bases and J by 3 bases, with 3 bases left in between. CDR3 bases: TGTGCCAGCAGCCCCTCTAATGAAAAACTGTTTTTT. It yields the protein CASSPSNEKLFF.

CDR3 amino acids: CAWSVLGTLGNQPQHF. CDR3 coding DNA: TGTGCCTGGAGTGTATTAGGGACACTCGGAAATCAGCCCCAGCATTTT. The chain employs TRBV30 and TRBJ1-5; a weak D match, TRBD1 (6 bases). The CDR3 runs 16 residues. The V gene's germline CDR1 is GTSNPN and CDR2 SVGIG (reference sequence). V was shortened by 0 bases and J by 4 bases, with 16 bases between the two germline ends. Full variable domain (remainder filled in from reference TRBV30 and TRBJ1-5): SQTIHQWPATLVQPVGSPLSLECTVEGTSNPNLYWYRQAAGRGLQLLFYSVGIGQISSEVPQNLSASRPQDRQFILSSKKLLLSDSGFYLCAWSVLGTLGNQPQHFGDGTRLSIL.

The V gene is TRBV3-1 (or the pseudogene TRBV3-2), the J gene TRBJ1-1, with 8 bases matching TRBD1. V lost 5 bases and J lost 4; bases outside the gene matches: 3. Looked up from germline, CDR1 is LGHDT and CDR2 is YNNKEL (reference sequence). This CDR3 region has 13 residues. The CDR3 sequence: CASSYDRGTEAFF. CDR3 DNA sequence: TGTGCCAGCAGCTATGACAGGGGCACTGAAGCTTTCTTT.

This chain links TRBV5-4 with TRBJ1-2; TRBD1 is a possible D gene (5 bases). The CDR3 has 14 amino acids. CDR1 and CDR2 from the germline V gene are SGHNT and YYREEE (reference sequence). The V gene lost 0 bases and the J gene lost 6 bases, with 12 bases spanning the gap. CDR3 in amino acids: CASSLVRVSDGYTF. The CDR3 nucleotides are TGTGCCAGCAGCTTGGTCAGGGTGAGCGATGGCTACACCTTC.

The rearrangement uses TRBV5-1 and TRBJ2-3, with TRBD2 identical over 8 bases. CDR3 length: 19 residues. The germline V gene has CDR1 SGHRS and CDR2 YFSETQ. The junction had 13 bases not matched to a gene; V was cut back by 1 base and J by 0 bases. The CDR3 protein is CASSLLLAGHATSTDTQYF. The CDR3 bases are TGCGCCAGCAGCTTGTTGTTAGCGGGGCATGCTACTAGCACAGATACGCAGTATTTT.

The chain combines TRBV6-1 with TRBJ1-2, with D possibly TRBD1 on 6 matching bases. The CDR3 has 15 amino acids. Germline V gene sequence: CDR1 MNHNS, CDR2 SASEGT. V was shortened by 3 bases and J by 2 bases, with 13 bases between the two germline ends. For the CDR3, the DNA is TGTGCCAGCAGTGATAAGGGGGGGAAAAACTATGGCTACACCTTC. This codes for CASSDKGGKNYGYTF.

The V gene is TRBV11-2, the J gene TRBJ2-5, with D maybe TRBD1 (7 bases). The CDR3 contains 15 residues. CDR1 is SGHAT, CDR2 FQNNGV, per germline. Trimming removed 5 bases at V and 1 base at J, with 14 bases between. The CDR3 DNA reads TGTGCCAGCAGCCGGGCGGGACAGCCCCAAGAGACCCAGTACTTC. Translating it yields CASSRAGQPQETQYF.

Of note for this clone: This sample includes further DNA sequences coding for the same CDR3. The gene calls are TRBV2 and TRBJ2-7; TRBD1 aligns across 7 bases. The CDR3 is made up of 13 amino acids. The germline gives CDR1 SNHLY, CDR2 FYNNEI. The J segment lost 2 bases and the V segment lost 4 bases, leaving 2 bases of the junction unmatched. The CDR3 DNA reads TGTGCCAGCAGTGGGGACAGCCCCTACGAGCAGTACTTC. It is translated as CASSGDSPYEQYF.

Of note for this clone: Within the sample, other DNA sequences also encode this same CDR3. The gene calls are TRBV27 and TRBJ1-1; maybe TRBD1 (6 bases). Germline assignment: CDR1 MNHEY and CDR2 SMNVEV (reference sequence). The CDR3 extends over 14 amino acids. V gave up 2 bases and J gave up 0 bases, with 7 bases separating them. CDR3 protein: CASSLQGLNTEAFF. DNA for the CDR3: TGTGCCAGCAGTTTACAGGGGCTGAACACTGAAGCTTTCTTT.

CDR3 loop: CASSQGDYGYTF. The CDR3 nucleotides are TGTGCCAGCAGCCAAGGGGACTATGGCTACACCTTC. This sequence joins TRBV7-2 and TRBJ1-2; a possible D gene is TRBD1 (5 bases). Germline V CDR1 and CDR2: SGHTA, FQGNSA. V was shortened by 5 bases and J by 3 bases, with 7 bases between the two germline ends. CDR3 length: 12 residues.

The chain recombines TRBV5-1 with TRBJ1-6, with 12 bases identical to TRBD1. Germline CDR1 and CDR2: SGHRS and YFSETQ. CDR3 size: 17 residues. Losses at the gene ends were 3 bases for V and 10 bases for J; bases not matched to a gene: 11. The CDR3 DNA follows: TGCGCCAGCAGCTCAACCCCGGGACAGGGGGCGAGATCACCCCTCCACTTT. Protein product: CASSSTPGQGARSPLHF.

The rearrangement joins TRBV2 to TRBJ1-4, with a weak D call TRBD1 (5 bases). The V end was cut by 6 bases, the J end by 8 bases, with 13 bases between. Germline V gives CDR1 SNHLY, CDR2 FYNNEI. This CDR3 spans 13 amino acids. CDR3 sequence: CASRGGVGEKLFF. The CDR3 DNA reads TGTGCCAGCAGGGGGGGAGTTGGGGAAAAACTGTTTTTT.